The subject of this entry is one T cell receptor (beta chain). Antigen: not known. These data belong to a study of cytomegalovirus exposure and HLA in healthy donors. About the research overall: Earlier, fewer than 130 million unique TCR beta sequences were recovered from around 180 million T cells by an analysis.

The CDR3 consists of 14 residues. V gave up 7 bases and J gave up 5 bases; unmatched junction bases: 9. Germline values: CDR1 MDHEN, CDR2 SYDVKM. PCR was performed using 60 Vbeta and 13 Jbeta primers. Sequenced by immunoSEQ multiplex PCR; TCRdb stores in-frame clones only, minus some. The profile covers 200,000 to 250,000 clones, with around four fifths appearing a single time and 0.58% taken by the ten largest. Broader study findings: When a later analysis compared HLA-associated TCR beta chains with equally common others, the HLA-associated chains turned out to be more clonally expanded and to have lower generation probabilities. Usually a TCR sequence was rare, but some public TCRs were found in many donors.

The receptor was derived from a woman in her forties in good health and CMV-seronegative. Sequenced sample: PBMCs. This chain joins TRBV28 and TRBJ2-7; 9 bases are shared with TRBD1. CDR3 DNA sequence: TGTGCCAGCACTCCCGGGACAGGGATCCACGAGCAGTACTTC. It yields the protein CASTPGTGIHEQYF.